Listed below are T cell receptor beta chains from one sample, sequenced in a study of beta chain features in type 1 diabetes. The data were produced by immunoSEQ multiplex PCR, yet TCRdb's version contains in-frame clones alone and is incomplete. The sample contains around 400,000 clones, around an eighth of which appear only once. The sample taken for sequencing was naive CD4+ T cells from blood. Receptor source: a man aged 18-30 years in good health. Each CDR3 is given without its conserved first and last residue. Each record gives: V gene, D gene, clone size, J gene, CDR3 protein. A D gene is named only where the DNA matches it firmly. The size of a clone is reported for some rows only, either as once, few or many, or as a class for expanded clones.

V: TRBV6-5; D: NA; size: few; J: TRBJ1-2; CDR3: ASSPAAGAGYT
V: TRBV4-3; D: NA; size: NA; J: TRBJ2-3; CDR3: ASSPTGRSTDTQY
V: TRBV7-2; D: TRBD2; size: NA; J: TRBJ2-3; CDR3: ASSSFSGADTQY
V: TRBV9; D: NA; size: NA; J: TRBJ1-2; CDR3: ASSASTGLNYGYT
V: TRBV14; D: NA; size: few; J: TRBJ1-1; CDR3: ASSRPAEGLNTEAF
V: TRBV29-1; D: TRBD1; size: NA; J: TRBJ1-6; CDR3: SVPPGQNNSPLH
V: TRBV28; D: TRBD1; size: NA; J: TRBJ2-7; CDR3: ASSLPNRGSYEQY
V: TRBV30; D: NA; size: NA; J: TRBJ1-1; CDR3: AWSVPQGSLNTEAF
V: TRBV29-1; D: NA; size: few; J: TRBJ2-5; CDR3: SSSLWDKQETQY
V: TRBV15; D: NA; size: many; J: TRBJ2-4; CDR3: ATRSRLAKNIQY
V: TRBV30; D: TRBD1; size: few; J: TRBJ1-2; CDR3: AWSPGTGVAYGYT